This T cell receptor (beta chain) was recorded in a study of shared clonotypes between healthy human individuals. Regarding the study as a whole: Shared clonotypes: about 4.6% naive CD4, under 4% naive CD8, over 2% memory CD4, more than 0.3% memory CD8.

As for this clone: Its specificity is unknown.

Measured with immunoSEQ multiplex PCR; TCRdb has only the in-frame clones, and not every one. The repertoire includes over 1.5 million clones, approximately 98% of them detected once, and about 0.4% sits in the top ten. After removal of 7 bases from V and 3 bases from J, the junction contained 7 bases not matched to a gene. Germline V CDR1 and CDR2: SQVTM, ANQGSEA. This CDR3 is 15 amino acids long. The chain employs TRBV29-1 and TRBJ2-3; 13 bases line up with TRBD2. The sample consisted of naive CD4+ T cells sorted from blood. Subset defined: CD45RA+ positively selected. This TCR derives from a young man in good health. This CDR3 reads CSASSTSGRTDTQYF. As DNA, the CDR3 is TGCAGCGCCTCCTCGACTAGCGGGAGGACAGATACGCAGTATTTT.